This T cell receptor (beta chain) stems from a study of response to subunit inactivated influenza vaccine. General study results and limits: It was suggested by the authors that few new T cells are recruited by each seasonal influenza vaccination.

The table lists this clonotype with a few counts. Antigen: not known. A single record per CDR3 protein comes from TCRdb applying MiXCR to the RT-PCR reads. The sample has about half a million distinct CDR3 sequences, roughly 27% seen once; the top ten hold approximately 2%. This sequence originates from a man aged 45-60 years who received an inactivated influenza vaccine. Sequenced here: CD4+ T cells sorted from PBMCs, sampled 5 days after vaccination.

The CDR3 region is CASARSGGEEQYF. The CDR3 DNA sequence: TGTGCCAGCGCCCGCAGCGGGGGTGAGGAGCAGTACTTC. The chain uses TRBV7-2 and TRBJ2-7; 8 bases align to TRBD2. J gave up 7 bases and V 8 bases, and 10 bases lay outside the gene matches. Germline lookup yields CDR1 SGHTA and CDR2 FQGNSA. The CDR3 has 13 residues.